This TCR beta chain was sequenced in a study of blood T cell repertoires in COVID-19. The wider study: Acute and convalescent COVID-19 specimens originated in the United States, Italy and Spain. T cells, B-cell-depleted T cells, or PBMCs supplied cDNA or gDNA.

The CDR3 loop spans 14 amino acids. The germline V gene has CDR1 MNHNY and CDR2 SVGAGI (reference sequence). With 4 bases removed from V and 3 bases from J, the gap between germline ends came to 13 bases. In the original analysis: Reference gene primer amplification in the assay estimated nucleated cell counts. Sequenced by immunoSEQ multiplex PCR; TCRdb stores in-frame clones only, minus some. Clonal size and the V and J genes are those of that table, whereas D and trimming came from the DNA. The repertoire holds about 170,000 clones, roughly 80% seen once, with roughly 10% in the top ten. This clone has only one observation.

The TCR was taken from a man between 65 and 79 years old with active or convalescent COVID-19. Source material: peripheral blood. This chain connects TRBV6-6 to TRBJ2-7; maybe TRBD2 (6 bases). CDR3 DNA: TGTGCCAGCAGTTGGCCCGGGACTTTCTACGAGCAGTACTTC. It yields the protein CASSWPGTFYEQYF.